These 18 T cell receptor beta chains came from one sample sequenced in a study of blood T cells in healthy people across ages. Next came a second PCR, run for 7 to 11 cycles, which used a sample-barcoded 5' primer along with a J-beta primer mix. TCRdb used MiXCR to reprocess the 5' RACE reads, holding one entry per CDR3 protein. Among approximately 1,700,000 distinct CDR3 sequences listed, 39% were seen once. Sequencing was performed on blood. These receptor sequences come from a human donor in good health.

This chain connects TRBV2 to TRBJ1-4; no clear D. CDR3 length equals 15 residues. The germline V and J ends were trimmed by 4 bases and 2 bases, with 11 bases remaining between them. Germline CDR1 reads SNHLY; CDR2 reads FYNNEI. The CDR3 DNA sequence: TGTGCCAGCAGTGGCAGGTTCGGTACTAATGAAAAACTGTTTTTT. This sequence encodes CASSGRFGTNEKLFF.

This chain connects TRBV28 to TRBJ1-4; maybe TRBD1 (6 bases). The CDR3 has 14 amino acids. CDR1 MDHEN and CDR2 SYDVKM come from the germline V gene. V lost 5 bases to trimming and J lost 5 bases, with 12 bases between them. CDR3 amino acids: CASSTGTSNEKLFF. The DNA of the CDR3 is TGTGCCAGCAGTACCGGGACAAGCAATGAAAAACTGTTTTTT.

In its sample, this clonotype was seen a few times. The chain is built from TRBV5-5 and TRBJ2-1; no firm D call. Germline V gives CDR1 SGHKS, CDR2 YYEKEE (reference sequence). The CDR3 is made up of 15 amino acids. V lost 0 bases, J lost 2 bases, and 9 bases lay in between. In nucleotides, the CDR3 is TGTGCCAGCAGCTTGGACTTGACTCCCTACAATGAGCAGTTCTTC. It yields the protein CASSLDLTPYNEQFF.

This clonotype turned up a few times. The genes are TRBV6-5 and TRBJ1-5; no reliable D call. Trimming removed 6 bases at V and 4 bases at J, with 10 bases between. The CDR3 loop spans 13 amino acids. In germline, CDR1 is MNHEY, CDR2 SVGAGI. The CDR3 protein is CASSGIMNQPQHF. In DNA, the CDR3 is TGTGCCAGCAGCGGGATCATGAATCAGCCCCAGCATTTT.

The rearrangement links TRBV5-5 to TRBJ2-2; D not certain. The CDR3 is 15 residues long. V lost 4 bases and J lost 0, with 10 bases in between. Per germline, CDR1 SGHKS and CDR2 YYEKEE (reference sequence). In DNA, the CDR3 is TGTGCCAGCAGCCAAACTCCTTCGAACACCGGGGAGCTGTTTTTT. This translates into CASSQTPSNTGELFF. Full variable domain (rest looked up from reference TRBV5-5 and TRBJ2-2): DAGVTQSPTHLIKTRGQQVTLRCSPISGHKSVSWYQQVLGQGPQFIFQYYEKEERGRGNFPDRFSARQFPNYSSELNVNALLLGDSALYLCASSQTPSNTGELFFGEGSRLTVL.

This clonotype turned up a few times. DNA for the CDR3: TGTGCCACCCGGGACGCCACCAACCCAGAGACCCAGTACTTC. The encoded protein is CATRDATNPETQYF. The rearrangement uses TRBV10-3 and TRBJ2-5; D is perhaps TRBD1 or TRBD2 (5 bases each). Looked up from germline, CDR1 is ENHRY and CDR2 is SYGVKD. Trimming removed 10 bases from V and 4 bases from J, with 19 bases in between. This CDR3 has 14 amino acids.

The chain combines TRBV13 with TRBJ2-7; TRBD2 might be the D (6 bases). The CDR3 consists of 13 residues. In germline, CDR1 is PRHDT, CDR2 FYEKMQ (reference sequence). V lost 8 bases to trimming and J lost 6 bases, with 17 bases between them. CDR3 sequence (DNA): TGTGCCAGCGCCGGGAGTTTTACCGCCGAGCAGTACTTC. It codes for CASAGSFTAEQYF.

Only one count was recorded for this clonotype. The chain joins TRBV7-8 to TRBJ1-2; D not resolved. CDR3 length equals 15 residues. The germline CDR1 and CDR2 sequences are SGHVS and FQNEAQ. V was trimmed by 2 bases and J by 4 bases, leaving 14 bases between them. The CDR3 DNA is TGTGCCAGCAGCTTATCCATCATGGTCCGCTATGGCTACACCTTC. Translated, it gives CASSLSIMVRYGYTF. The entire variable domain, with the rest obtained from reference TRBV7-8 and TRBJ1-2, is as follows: GAGVSQSPRYKVAKRGQDVALRCDPISGHVSLFWYQQALGQGPEFLTYFQNEAQLDKSGLPSDRFFAERPEGSVSTLKIQRTQQEDSAVYLCASSLSIMVRYGYTFGSGTRLTVV.

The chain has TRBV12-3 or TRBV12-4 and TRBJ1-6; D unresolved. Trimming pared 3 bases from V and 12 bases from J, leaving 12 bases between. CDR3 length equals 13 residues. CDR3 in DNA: TGTGCCAGCAGTTTTGAGGGTCGGGAACCCCTCCACTTT. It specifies CASSFEGREPLHF.

The CDR3, as DNA: TGTGCCACCAGTCGACTTATAAACACGTCCACAGATACGCAGTATTTT. Translated, it gives CATSRLINTSTDTQYF. The V call is TRBV24-1, the J call TRBJ2-3, with D uncertain. The CDR3 covers 16 residues. The germline gives CDR1 KGHDR, CDR2 SFDVKD. V was trimmed by 6 bases and J by 2 bases, leaving 17 bases between them.

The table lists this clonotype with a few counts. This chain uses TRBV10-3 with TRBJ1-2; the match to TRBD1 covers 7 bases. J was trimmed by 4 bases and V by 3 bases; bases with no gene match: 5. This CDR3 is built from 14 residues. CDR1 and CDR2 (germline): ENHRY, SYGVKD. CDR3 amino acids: CAISERGTVYGYTF. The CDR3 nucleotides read TGTGCCATCAGTGAACGTGGGACAGTCTATGGCTACACCTTC.

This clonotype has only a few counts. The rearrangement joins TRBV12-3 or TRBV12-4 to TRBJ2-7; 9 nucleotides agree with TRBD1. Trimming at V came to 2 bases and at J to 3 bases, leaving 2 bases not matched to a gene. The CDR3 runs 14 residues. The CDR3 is CASSLWDRVYEQYF. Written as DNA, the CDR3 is TGTGCCAGCAGTTTATGGGACAGGGTCTACGAGCAGTACTTC.

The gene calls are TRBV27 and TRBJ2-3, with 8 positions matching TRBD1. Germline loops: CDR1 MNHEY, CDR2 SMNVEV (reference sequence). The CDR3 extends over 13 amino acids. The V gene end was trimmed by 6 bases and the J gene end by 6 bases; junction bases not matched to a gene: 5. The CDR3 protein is CASRGQGLDTQYF. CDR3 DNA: TGTGCCAGCAGAGGACAGGGTTTGGATACGCAGTATTTT.

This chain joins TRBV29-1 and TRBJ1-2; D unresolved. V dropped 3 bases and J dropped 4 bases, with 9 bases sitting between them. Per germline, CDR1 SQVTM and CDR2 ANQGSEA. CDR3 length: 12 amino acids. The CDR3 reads CSVDRVVYGYTF. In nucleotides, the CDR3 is TGCAGCGTTGACCGGGTAGTCTATGGCTACACCTTC.

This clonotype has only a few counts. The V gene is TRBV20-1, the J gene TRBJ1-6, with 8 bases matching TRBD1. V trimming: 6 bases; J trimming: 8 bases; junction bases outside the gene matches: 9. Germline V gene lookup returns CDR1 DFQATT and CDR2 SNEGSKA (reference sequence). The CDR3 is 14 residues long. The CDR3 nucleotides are TGCAGTGCAAAACAGGACAGGGATGATTCACCCCTCCACTTT. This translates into CSAKQDRDDSPLHF.

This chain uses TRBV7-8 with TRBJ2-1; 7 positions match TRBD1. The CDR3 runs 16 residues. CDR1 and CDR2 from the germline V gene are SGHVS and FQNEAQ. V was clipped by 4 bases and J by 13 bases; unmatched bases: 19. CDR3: CASSSLRQGHKETQFF. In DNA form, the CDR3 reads TGTGCCAGCAGCTCCCTTCGACAGGGTCACAAAGAGACCCAGTTCTTC.

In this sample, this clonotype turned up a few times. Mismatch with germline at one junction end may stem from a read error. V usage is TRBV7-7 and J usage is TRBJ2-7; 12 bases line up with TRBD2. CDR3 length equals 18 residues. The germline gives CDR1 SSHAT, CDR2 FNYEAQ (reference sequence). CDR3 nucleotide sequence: TGTGCTAGCAGCCCTAAAGCGGCTAGCGGGGGGGGAAGTGGCGAGCAGTACTTC. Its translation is CASSPKAASGGGSGEQYF.

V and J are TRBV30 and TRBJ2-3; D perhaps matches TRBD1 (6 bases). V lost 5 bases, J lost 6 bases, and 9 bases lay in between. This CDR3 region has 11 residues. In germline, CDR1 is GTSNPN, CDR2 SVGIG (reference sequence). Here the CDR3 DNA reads TGTGCCTGGTCAGGGGTGGATACGCAGTATTTT. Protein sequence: CAWSGVDTQYF.